A selection of T cell receptor beta chains follows, all from one sample in a study of early T cells in non-severe SARS-CoV-2 infection. TCRdb ran MiXCR on the 5' RACE reads and lists one entry per CDR3 protein. This table holds about 110,000 distinct CDR3 sequences, roughly an eighth found once. The source material was whole blood. The receptor source for this set is an adult who was a healthcare worker with PCR-confirmed SARS-CoV-2 infection or an uninfected control (not recorded which). The CDR3 runs from the conserved cysteine through the conserved F or W. The D gene is left open where the match is weak. Clone size appears in some rows only: once, few, many, or a class for an expanded clone.

v_call	j_call	clone_size	d_call	cdr3_nt	cdr3_aa
TRBV29-1	TRBJ2-1	-	TRBD2	TGCAGCGTTTTTGGCGGGAGGTCAAACAATGAGCAGTTCTTC	CSVFGGRSNNEQFF
TRBV12-3/TRBV12-4	TRBJ1-5	-	-	TGTGCCAGCAGCCTATCTGGGGGCCAGCGCAATCAGCCCCAGCATTTT	CASSLSGGQRNQPQHF
TRBV9	TRBJ1-3	-	-	TGTGCCAGCAGCGTCGAAGGTCACTCTGGAAACACCATATATTTT	CASSVEGHSGNTIYF
TRBV7-9	TRBJ1-1	-	-	TGTGCCAGCAGCTTAGCGGCCCAGGAGCCTGAAGCTTTCTTT	CASSLAAQEPEAFF
TRBV5-1	TRBJ2-1	-	-	TGCGCCAGCAGCTTACAGGGGGGGACCTACAATGAGCAGTTCTTC	CASSLQGGTYNEQFF
TRBV14	TRBJ1-6	many	TRBD1	TGTGCCAGCAGCCAAGGACAGGGGAGGGGCTCATACTCACCCCTCCACTTT	CASSQGQGRGSYSPLHF
TRBV7-2	TRBJ1-5	few	-	TGTGCCAGCAGCGAGGGACCGATGCGGACTCAGCCCCAGCATTTT	CASSEGPMRTQPQHF
TRBV5-3	TRBJ1-3	many	-	TGTGCCAGAAGTTATTCAGGTTACTCTGGAAACACCATATATTTT	CARSYSGYSGNTIYF
TRBV6-2/TRBV6-3	TRBJ2-7	many	TRBD2	TGTGCCAGCAGGACTAGCGGTAGCTCCTACGAGCAGTACTTC	CASRTSGSSYEQYF
TRBV30	TRBJ2-3	many	TRBD2	TGTGCCTGGAGTGTACTGCGGACTAGCGGGAGGCACACAGATACGCAGTATTTT	CAWSVLRTSGRHTDTQYF
TRBV7-9	TRBJ2-2	-	-	TGTGCCAGCAGCTTAGTTTTGGGGGCAGGGCGATCGAACACCGGGGAGCTGTTTTTT	CASSLVLGAGRSNTGELFF
TRBV27	TRBJ2-7	-	-	TGTGCCAGCAGTTTCGTGGGACCCCCAATGGAGCAGTACTTC	CASSFVGPPMEQYF
TRBV21-1	TRBJ2-5	-	-	TGTGCCCTTACAGACAGGGACCAAGAGACCCAGTACTTC	CALTDRDQETQYF
TRBV29-1	TRBJ2-1	-	-	TGCAGCGTGATCCCCCCGGTGGGGCTTGAGCAGTTCTTC	CSVIPPVGLEQFF
TRBV3-1	TRBJ1-1	many	-	TGTGCCAGCAGCCAAGAGGGTGGTTTACCGGACTGGAACACTGAAGCTTTCTTT	CASSQEGGLPDWNTEAFF
TRBV3-1	TRBJ2-5	-	-	TGTGCCAGCAGCATGAGGAACAGCCAAGAGACCCAGTACTTC	CASSMRNSQETQYF
TRBV20-1	TRBJ1-5	many	TRBD1	TGCAGTGCTCAGAGACAGGGGGGGAATCAGCCCCAGCATTTT	CSAQRQGGNQPQHF
TRBV28	TRBJ1-2	many	-	TGTGCCAGCAGTTTATTGGGGTCCTATGGCTACACCTTC	CASSLLGSYGYTF
TRBV29-1	TRBJ1-2	many	-	TGCAGCGCCTGGGACGGGTATGGCTACACCTTC	CSAWDGYGYTF
TRBV28	TRBJ2-3	many	-	TGTGCCAGCAGTTCAAAAGCGGTTTCTGGAGATACGCAGTATTTT	CASSSKAVSGDTQYF
TRBV11-3	TRBJ1-2	few	-	TGTGCCAGCAGCTTAGGGGCAGCCGGGGGCAACTATGGCTACACCTTC	CASSLGAAGGNYGYTF
TRBV11-2	TRBJ2-2	many	-	TGTGCCAGCAGCTTAGTCGCTACAAGTGGGGAGCTGTTTTTT	CASSLVATSGELFF
TRBV24-1	TRBJ2-1	-	-	TGTGCCACCAGTGATCGTATAGGCGGCTACAATGAGCAGTTCTTC	CATSDRIGGYNEQFF
TRBV14	TRBJ2-7	many	-	TGTGCCAGCAGTGGGGGAGGGGGCCCGTACTTC	CASSGGGGPYF
TRBV5-6	TRBJ1-3	-	-	TGTGCCAGCAGCTTGGATGGTTCTGGAAACACCATATATTTT	CASSLDGSGNTIYF
TRBV7-3	TRBJ2-1	-	TRBD2	TGTGCCAGCAGCTTAAGTAGCGGGGGGCCCGCTAGCCCGCCGAACAGTGAGCAGTTCTTC	CASSLSSGGPASPPNSEQFF
TRBV12-3/TRBV12-4	TRBJ1-2	few	TRBD1	TGTGCCAGCAGTTTTGAGGACAGGGCCCATGGCTACACCTTC	CASSFEDRAHGYTF
TRBV3-1	TRBJ1-1	many	-	TGTGCCAGCAGCCAGAATGCGGGGATGAACACTGAAGCTTTCTTT	CASSQNAGMNTEAFF
TRBV2	TRBJ2-3	many	-	TGTGCCAGCAGTGGCCCAGGGAAGGGAGATACGCAGTATTTT	CASSGPGKGDTQYF
TRBV6-2/TRBV6-3	TRBJ1-5	-	-	TGTGCCAGCAGTTATTTGCAGTATAGCAATCAGCCCCAGCATTTT	CASSYLQYSNQPQHF
TRBV7-3	TRBJ2-3	few	TRBD1	TGTGCCAGCAGCTCGAACAGGGGGTCCGATACGCAGTATTTT	CASSSNRGSDTQYF
TRBV5-1	TRBJ2-1	many	-	TGCGCCAGCAGCTTGGCCGGACTCGCCGGGCCCAATGAGCAGTTCTTC	CASSLAGLAGPNEQFF